These T cell receptor beta chains were read from a single sample in a study of shared clonotypes between healthy human individuals. Sequencing was performed with immunoSEQ multiplex PCR; in TCRdb, only in-frame clones are kept and a portion is missing. The table has under 120,000 clones, about 67% seen once. Sequencing was carried out using memory CD8+ T cells sorted from blood. The source is a woman aged 25-40 years in good health. Both conserved end residues are part of each CDR3. D genes are given only for firm matches. Size is omitted from some rows. Given values are once, few, many or a class for expanded clones.

size	V	D	J	DNA	CDR3
many	TRBV4-1	TRBD1	TRBJ1-1	TGCGCCAGCAGCCATCATAGGACAGGGAACACTGAAGCTTTCTTT	CASSHHRTGNTEAFF
-	TRBV19	TRBD1	TRBJ1-5	TGTGGGAGTATGGGGACAGTGGGCAATCAGCCCCAGCATTTT	CGSMGTVGNQPQHF
-	TRBV19	-	TRBJ1-2	TGTGCCAGTAGTATAACAAATGGCTACACCTTC	CASSITNGYTF
many	TRBV9	-	TRBJ2-7	TGTGCCAGCAGCATGGGGATACCACCCTACGAGCAGTACTTC	CASSMGIPPYEQYF
few	TRBV27	-	TRBJ1-2	TGTGCCAGCAGTTTATTCCCGGACAGTTATGGCTACACCTTC	CASSLFPDSYGYTF
-	TRBV6-6	-	TRBJ2-1	TGTGCCAGCACCCACGGGGGCGGGAGAGGGGGAAATGAGCAGTTCTTC	CASTHGGGRGGNEQFF
-	TRBV2	TRBD2	TRBJ2-2	TGTGCCAGCAGCGGAAGCGGGGTGGGGACCGGGGAGCTGTTTTTT	CASSGSGVGTGELFF
many	TRBV9	-	TRBJ2-1	TGTGCCAGCAGCTCAGGTCTCCCGGAGGAGCAGTTCTTC	CASSSGLPEEQFF
-	TRBV30	-	TRBJ2-7	TGTGCCTGGAGTGACCACCTTTCCTACGAGCAGTACTTC	CAWSDHLSYEQYF
-	TRBV29-1	TRBD1	TRBJ1-2	TGCAGCGTTGAAGAAGGGTCCGACAGGGGTGGCTACACCTTC	CSVEEGSDRGGYTF
-	TRBV19	TRBD1	TRBJ2-1	TGTGCCAGTAGGGGACAGGAATACAATGAGCAGTTCTTC	CASRGQEYNEQFF
-	TRBV28	-	TRBJ1-2	TGTGCCAGCAGTTTAGTCGGGGGGCCAGGCTATGGCTACACCTTC	CASSLVGGPGYGYTF
many	TRBV30	-	TRBJ2-4	TGTGCCTGGAGTGGTAACAGGAAAGCCAAAAACATTCAGTACTTC	CAWSGNRKAKNIQYF
-	TRBV5-1	-	TRBJ1-2	TGCGCCAGCAGCTTGGATGGGCAGGAATTAAATGGCTACACCTTC	CASSLDGQELNGYTF
-	TRBV6-5	TRBD1	TRBJ1-2	TGTGCCAGCAGCCGAACAGGGGGCCAGAGCTATGGCTACACCTTC	CASSRTGGQSYGYTF
-	TRBV4-2	-	TRBJ2-7	TGTGCCAGCAGCCCCTACTGGGCGGAGGGCTCTTTCTACGAGCAGTACTTC	CASSPYWAEGSFYEQYF
few	TRBV25-1	-	TRBJ1-5	TGTGCCAGCAGTGAGAGTCAGGGGCGCGGCCAGCCCCAGCATTTT	CASSESQGRGQPQHF
-	TRBV28	-	TRBJ2-7	TGTGCCAGCAGTTTTAATAGGGCGGGGGAGCAGTACTTC	CASSFNRAGEQYF
many	TRBV6-1	-	TRBJ2-7	TGTGCCAGCAGTGAAGCGTTGGAGGGCGGCTACGAGCAGTACTTC	CASSEALEGGYEQYF
-	TRBV5-5	-	TRBJ2-1	TGTGCCAGCAGCTTGGTCCCCAGACCCTCGCTGGTAAATGAGCAGTTCTTC	CASSLVPRPSLVNEQFF
-	TRBV6-6	TRBD2	TRBJ2-1	TGTGCCAGCAGCCCTAGCGGGATTTACAATGAGCAGTTCTTC	CASSPSGIYNEQFF
-	TRBV2	-	TRBJ2-1	TGTGCCAGCAGGTCGGGGGCTAGCGCTTACTCCTACAATGAGCAGTTCTTC	CASRSGASAYSYNEQFF
-	TRBV15	TRBD1	TRBJ1-5	TGTGCCACCAGCAGAGGGACAGGCTCCCGGCAGCCCCAGCATTTT	CATSRGTGSRQPQHF
-	TRBV29-1	TRBD1	TRBJ1-2	TGCAGCGTAGTAGGAACCGGGACAGGGAGCGGCTACACCTTC	CSVVGTGTGSGYTF
few	TRBV5-1	-	TRBJ2-7	TGCGCCAGCAGCTGGGTTGGGCAGTACGAGCAGTACTTC	CASSWVGQYEQYF
few	TRBV9	-	TRBJ2-5	TGTGCCAGCAGCGTAGCTTGGGGGGCCGAGACCCAGTACTTC	CASSVAWGAETQYF
-	TRBV5-1	-	TRBJ2-7	TGCGCCAGCAGCCCCTATCTTGCGACTGGGTACGAGCAGTACTTC	CASSPYLATGYEQYF
-	TRBV7-9	-	TRBJ2-7	TGTGCCAGCACTACGTTATCGGGTTCCGGGGGAGAATCCCCATACGAGCAGTACTTC	CASTTLSGSGGESPYEQYF
many	TRBV4-2	-	TRBJ2-1	TGTGCCAGCAGCCAGGCGCGACTCGGGACACGGACCTACAATGAGCAGTTCTTC	CASSQARLGTRTYNEQFF
-	TRBV5-6	-	TRBJ1-1	TGTGCCAGCAGCTTGTCGGGTGCCACTGAAGCTTTCTTT	CASSLSGATEAFF
-	TRBV7-2	-	TRBJ2-2	TGTGCCAGCAGCTTTTGGGGGAACACCGGGGAGCTGTTTTTT	CASSFWGNTGELFF
-	TRBV27	-	TRBJ2-1	TGTGCCAGCAGTGGATACAAGGGACGGAGCTCCTACAATGAGCAGTTCTTC	CASSGYKGRSSYNEQFF
-	TRBV9	TRBD2	TRBJ2-1	TGTGCCAGCAGCCCCGGGACTAGCGCGTCCGTTTACAATGAGCAGTTCTTC	CASSPGTSASVYNEQFF
-	TRBV5-1	-	TRBJ2-2	TGCGCCAGCAGCTTACAAGGCGGGGAGCTGTTTTTT	CASSLQGGELFF
-	TRBV6-4	-	TRBJ1-6	TGTGCCAGCAGTGACGGGAGCTCCTATAATTCACCCCTCCACTTT	CASSDGSSYNSPLHF
-	TRBV4-1	TRBD2	TRBJ2-1	TGCGCCAGCAGCCAAGTGGCTAGCGGGAGAGATTACAATGAGCAGTTCTTC	CASSQVASGRDYNEQFF
few	TRBV10-3	TRBD2	TRBJ2-1	TGTGCCATCAGTGAGGGGACTAGCGATACTTCTGAGCAGTTCTTC	CAISEGTSDTSEQFF
-	TRBV27	-	TRBJ1-1	TGTGCCAGCAGTTTATCGCGCGGGCACATTAACACTGAAGCTTTCTTT	CASSLSRGHINTEAFF
once	TRBV5-1	-	TRBJ2-5	TGCGCCAGCAGCCCTAAAACAGGGATGAAGACCCAGTACTTC	CASSPKTGMKTQYF
-	TRBV13	TRBD1	TRBJ2-2	TGTGCCAGCAGCAGGGAGGGACAGGGATATTCCGGGGAGCTGTTTTTT	CASSREGQGYSGELFF
few	TRBV6-1	-	TRBJ2-6	TGTGCCAGCAGTGAAAGAGGCTCTGGGGCCAACGTCCTGACTTTC	CASSERGSGANVLTF
many	TRBV30	TRBD1	TRBJ2-4	TGTGCCTGGAGGGGACAGGGGGCTCTAGCCAAAAACATTCAGTACTTC	CAWRGQGALAKNIQYF
-	TRBV11-2	-	TRBJ2-7	TGTGCCAGCAGCTTAGATCTCGGGAACCGCTACGAGCAGTACTTC	CASSLDLGNRYEQYF
-	TRBV19	-	TRBJ1-4	TGTGCCAGTAGTATGGTGAGCAAAAATGAAAAACTGTTTTTT	CASSMVSKNEKLFF
-	TRBV6-1	TRBD1	TRBJ2-1	TGTGCCAGCAGCGCAGGGGGCTGGGGATACAATGAGCAGTTCTTC	CASSAGGWGYNEQFF
-	TRBV29-1	TRBD2	TRBJ2-1	TGCAGCGTCCAACTACTAGCGGACTACTACAATGAGCAGTTCTTC	CSVQLLADYYNEQFF
-	TRBV5-1	TRBD2	TRBJ2-1	TGCGCCAGCAGCTTGGCTAGCGGATCCTACAATGAGCAGTTCTTC	CASSLASGSYNEQFF
-	TRBV19	TRBD2	TRBJ2-1	TGTGCCACGGCCAGGGCGGGAGCCGAAATTGATGAGCAGTTCTTC	CATARAGAEIDEQFF
-	TRBV7-8	TRBD2	TRBJ2-7	TGTGCCAGCAGCTTAGTCGCCGCCCTAGCGGGAGGGAAGAGGTCCTACGAGCAGTACTTC	CASSLVAALAGGKRSYEQYF
few	TRBV6-1	-	TRBJ1-5	TGTGCCAGCAGCAACACAGAGAATCAGCCCCAGCATTTT	CASSNTENQPQHF
-	TRBV29-1	-	TRBJ2-7	TGCAGCGTTGAATTGGGCAGCTTGGGTCTGTACTTC	CSVELGSLGLYF
-	TRBV7-3	TRBD1	TRBJ2-5	TGTGCCAGCAGCAGGACAGGGAGGGAGACCCAGTACTTC	CASSRTGRETQYF